A single sample is the source of the 22 T cell receptor beta chains below, sequenced in a study of T cells after yellow fever vaccination. One entry per CDR3 protein results from TCRdb running MiXCR on the 5' RACE reads. The table lists approximately 300,000 distinct CDR3 sequences, 8.7% of them singletons. Sequenced material: PBMCs, taken on the day of the first yellow fever vaccination. These receptors originate from a man between 18 and 35 years old who received the YFV17D yellow fever vaccine.

This chain connects TRBV11-2 to TRBJ1-4; 7 nucleotides align to TRBD1. V dropped 3 bases and J dropped 5; count of bases not matched to a gene: 15. This CDR3 spans 18 amino acids. Germline V gene sequence: CDR1 SGHAT, CDR2 FQNNGV. The DNA for the CDR3 is TGTGCCAGCAGCTTGGGACTTACCGCAGGGGGGCAGAATGAAAAACTGTTTTTT. It encodes CASSLGLTAGGQNEKLFF.

This clonotype was detected many times. The chain links TRBV4-1 to TRBJ1-1; D is uncertain. The CDR3 is 14 residues long. CDR1 and CDR2 from the germline V gene are MGHRA and YSYEKL. Deletions cut 0 bases from V and 1 base from J, with 6 bases between. The CDR3 loop reads CASSQDRRNTEAFF. The CDR3 nucleotides are TGCGCCAGCAGCCAAGATCGGCGGAACACTGAAGCTTTCTTT.

This clonotype was seen many times. The rearrangement links TRBV25-1 to TRBJ1-3; D remains ambiguous. Germline CDR1 and CDR2: MGHDK and SYGVNS. Trimming cost V 7 bases and J 1 base, with 5 bases left between them. The CDR3 has 12 residues. The CDR3: CASTSSGNTIYF. CDR3 sequence (DNA): TGTGCCAGCACTTCTTCTGGAAACACCATATATTTT.

This clonotype was observed a few times. This chain joins TRBV2 and TRBJ2-2; 8 nucleotides match TRBD1. Germline assignment: CDR1 SNHLY and CDR2 FYNNEI. The CDR3 is 19 amino acids. V lost 0 bases to trimming and J lost 2 bases; unmatched junction nucleotides: 11. The CDR3 region has the DNA TGTGCCAGCAGTGAAGCCCCTCGGACAGGGAGTTTAAACACCGGGGAGCTGTTTTTT. It encodes CASSEAPRTGSLNTGELFF.

V gene TRBV5-1 combines with J gene TRBJ1-1; TRBD1 might be the D (6 bases). The V and J ends lost 0 bases and 3 bases respectively, with 12 bases between them. CDR3 size: 15 residues. The germline V gene has CDR1 SGHRS and CDR2 YFSETQ. The CDR3, as DNA: TGCGCCAGCAGCTTGGAGGCAGGGGCTGACACTGAAGCTTTCTTT. It is translated as CASSLEAGADTEAFF.

This clonotype was picked up a small number of times. V and J are TRBV20-1 and TRBJ2-2, with 7 bases identical to TRBD1. J gave up 5 bases and V 6 bases, and 6 bases lay outside the gene matches. The germline gives CDR1 DFQATT, CDR2 SNEGSKA (reference sequence). The CDR3 length is 13 residues. The CDR3 loop is CSASTGLTGELFF. The CDR3 coding sequence is TGCAGTGCGTCGACAGGGCTAACCGGGGAGCTGTTTTTT.

This clonotype was found many times. CDR3 region: CSVPTGEAFF. The CDR3 region has the DNA TGCAGCGTCCCGACGGGGGAAGCTTTCTTT. This sequence joins TRBV29-1 and TRBJ1-1; D unclear. This CDR3 is built from 10 residues. Per the germline V gene, CDR1 is SQVTM and CDR2 is ANQGSEA. V was trimmed by 6 bases and J by 8 bases, leaving 10 bases between them.

This clonotype was found once. The junction departs from the called germline gene at one end, perhaps through a read error. This rearrangement joins TRBV4-3 to TRBJ2-7; tentative D call: TRBD1 (6 bases). This CDR3 spans 15 amino acids. Per germline, CDR1 LGHNA and CDR2 YSLEER. CDR3 loop: CASSTRQAPSSEQHF. The CDR3 DNA reads TGCGCCAGCAGCACCCGACAGGCTCCTAGTTCCGAGCAGCACTTC.

Only a few counts were recorded for this clonotype. The chain links TRBV4-3 to TRBJ1-6; no reliable D call. The CDR3 loop spans 15 amino acids. Trimming took 2 bases from V and 10 from J, leaving 15 bases between them. Per germline, CDR1 LGHNA and CDR2 YSLEER. CDR3 nucleotides: TGCGCCAGCAGCCAAATAAAGGTCCTCGGATCACCCCTCCACTTT. Translated: CASSQIKVLGSPLHF.

At least ten counts were recorded for this clonotype. The CDR3 nucleotides are TGTGCCTGGAGTGTACGACAGGGGAATGAGCAGTTCTTC. Amino acids: CAWSVRQGNEQFF. This rearrangement joins TRBV30 to TRBJ2-1; 8 nucleotides match TRBD1. Germline CDR1 GTSNPN, CDR2 SVGIG (reference sequence). CDR3 length: 13 amino acids. V was pared by 0 bases and J by 7 bases, with 2 bases of the junction left unmatched.

This clonotype was seen ten or more times. The rearrangement uses TRBV7-8 and TRBJ2-7; 10 bases are a match to TRBD2. This CDR3 spans 13 amino acids. Trimming at V came to 5 bases and at J to 9 bases, leaving 7 bases not matched to a gene. CDR1 and CDR2 from the germline V gene are SGHVS and FQNEAQ. Here the CDR3 reads CASSTAGGQVQYV. For the CDR3, the DNA is TGTGCCAGCAGCACAGCGGGGGGGCAGGTGCAGTACGTC.

This clonotype was seen only a few times. This chain's CDR3 is CASSLDSGRETQYF. CDR3 sequence (DNA): TGCGCCAGCAGCTTGGATTCCGGGAGAGAGACCCAGTACTTC. This chain joins TRBV5-1 and TRBJ2-5; possibly TRBD2 for D (6 bases). The length of the CDR3 is 14 residues. The germline CDR1 and CDR2 sequences are SGHRS and YFSETQ. The V end was cut by 0 bases, the J end by 4 bases, with 10 bases between.

This clonotype showed up many times. The chain joins TRBV5-1 to TRBJ2-1, with TRBD2 matching over 8 bases. Germline lookup yields CDR1 SGHRS and CDR2 YFSETQ. The CDR3 is 14 amino acids. The trim removed 2 bases at V and 7 bases at J, leaving 5 bases unmatched. CDR3 region: CASSFGTRRNEQFF. CDR3 in DNA: TGCGCCAGCAGCTTCGGGACTAGACGGAATGAGCAGTTCTTC.

The chain uses TRBV21-1 and TRBJ1-1; no DNA check was done on the table's D call, TRBD1. TRBV21-1 is designated a pseudogene. This CDR3 comprises 16 residues. The CDR3 spells CASSKDQAGENTEAFF. In nucleotides, the CDR3 is TGTGCCAGCAGCAAAGATCAAGCAGGGGAGAACACTGAAGCTTTCTTT.

The chain couples TRBV4-2 to TRBJ2-6; a weak D match, TRBD2 (5 bases). Germline CDR1 reads LGHNA; CDR2 reads YNFKEQ. CDR3 size: 17 residues. Trimming stripped 0 bases from V and 0 bases from J, with 9 bases between. CDR3 sequence (DNA): TGTGCCAGCAGCCAAGAGCCCCGGGGCTCTGGGGCCAACGTCCTGACTTTC. Its protein is CASSQEPRGSGANVLTF.

This clonotype appeared many times. The chain is built from TRBV3-1 and TRBJ1-4; D uncertain. Trimming shortened V by 0 bases and J by 7 bases, and 12 bases separated the two germline ends. In germline, CDR1 is LGHDT, CDR2 YNNKEL (reference sequence). The CDR3 length is 15 residues. The CDR3 region is CASSQDSQDTEKLFF. The CDR3 bases are TGTGCCAGCAGCCAAGATTCGCAGGATACTGAAAAACTGTTTTTT.

This sequence joins TRBV6-2 or TRBV6-3 and TRBJ2-5; possibly TRBD2 for D (7 bases). Trimming cost V 6 bases and J 2 bases, with 16 bases left between them. From germline, CDR1 is MNHEY and CDR2 SVGEGT. The CDR3 has 15 amino acids. The CDR3 coding sequence is TGTGCCAGCAGCCACCGTAGGGGGGGACAAGAGACCCAGTACTTC. Encoded protein: CASSHRRGGQETQYF.

This clonotype has only a few counts. J is TRBJ2-7 and V is TRBV4-3; unclear D gene. From germline, CDR1 is LGHNA and CDR2 YSLEER. V lost 1 base to trimming and J lost 3 bases, with 4 bases between them. The CDR3 contains 12 residues. Here the CDR3 DNA reads TGCGCCAGCAGCCAAGTCTTCTACGAGCAGTACGTC. This encodes CASSQVFYEQYV.

The rearrangement joins TRBV5-5 to TRBJ2-7, with D maybe TRBD2 (6 bases). The ends were cut back, 4 bases at V and 5 bases at J, with 19 bases in the middle. Germline CDR1 reads SGHKS; CDR2 reads YYEKEE (reference sequence). This CDR3 comprises 15 residues. The CDR3 is CASSPRGWGVDEQYF. The CDR3 DNA follows: TGTGCCAGCAGCCCTAGGGGCTGGGGGGTCGACGAGCAGTACTTC.

J is TRBJ2-7 and V is TRBV7-8, with unresolved D. Germline V gene sequence: CDR1 SGHVS, CDR2 FQNEAQ. Trimming took 4 bases from V and 7 from J, leaving 17 bases between them. The CDR3 is 14 residues long. Here the CDR3 DNA reads TGTGCCAGCAGCTCGGGCGTAGGGCAATTTGAGCAGTACGTC. Its protein is CASSSGVGQFEQYV.

In this sample, this clonotype turned up a few times. The rearrangement uses TRBV15 and TRBJ1-6; the D is unclear. This CDR3 is 15 amino acids long. The germline gives CDR1 LNHNV, CDR2 YYDKDF (reference sequence). V was clipped by 0 bases and J by 8 bases, with 11 bases between them. As DNA, the CDR3 is TGTGCCACCAGCAGAGACCGGAAGGGTTATTCACCCCTCCACTTT. This gives the protein CATSRDRKGYSPLHF.

The V call is TRBV2, the J call TRBJ2-3; TRBD1 matches at 9 bases. Germline V lookup: CDR1 SNHLY, CDR2 FYNNEI. The CDR3 spans 17 residues. J was trimmed by 4 bases and V by 5 bases; bases with no gene match: 13. The CDR3, as DNA: TGTGCCAGCAGTCTACGGGGCCCGGGACAGGGTCCAGATACGCAGTATTTT. This translates into CASSLRGPGQGPDTQYF.